This T cell receptor (beta chain) was observed in a study of control samples from healthy donors and cancer patients. The CDR3 is 15 residues long. CDR1 is LNHDA, CDR2 SQIVND, per germline (reference sequence). The junction had 3 bases not matched to a gene; V was cut back by 2 bases and J by 4 bases. Using immunoSEQ multiplex PCR, the repertoire was profiled, and TCRdb retains in-frame clones only, with some absent. This sample carries about 220,000 clones, 85% to 95% of them seen once, and the ten largest clones take less than 1.6%. The sequence came from a man in his forties or fifties in good health. The rearrangement joins TRBV19 to TRBJ1-5; 9 bases are a match to TRBD1. Sequences were obtained from blood. The CDR3 loop reads CASSITGTGNQPQHF. CDR3 DNA sequence: TGTGCCAGTAGTATAACTGGGACAGGGAATCAGCCCCAGCATTTT.